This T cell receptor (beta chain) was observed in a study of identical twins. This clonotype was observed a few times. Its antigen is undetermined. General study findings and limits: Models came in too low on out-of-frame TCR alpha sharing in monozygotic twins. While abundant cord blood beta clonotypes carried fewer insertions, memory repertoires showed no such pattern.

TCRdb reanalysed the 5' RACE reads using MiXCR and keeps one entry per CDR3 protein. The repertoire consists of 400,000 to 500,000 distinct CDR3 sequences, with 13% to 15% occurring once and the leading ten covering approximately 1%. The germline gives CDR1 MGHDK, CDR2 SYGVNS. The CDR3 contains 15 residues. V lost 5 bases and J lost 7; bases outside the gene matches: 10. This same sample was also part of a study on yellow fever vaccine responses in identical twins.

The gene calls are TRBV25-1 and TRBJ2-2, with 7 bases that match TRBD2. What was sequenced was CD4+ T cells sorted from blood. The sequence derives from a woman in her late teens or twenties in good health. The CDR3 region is CASSPKGRESGELFF. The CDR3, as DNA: TGTGCCAGCAGTCCTAAGGGGCGGGAGAGCGGGGAGCTGTTTTTT.